A single sample gave rise to the 30 T cell receptor beta chains below, sequenced in a study of cytomegalovirus exposure and HLA in healthy donors (dated by TCRdb to about 2017). Libraries came from the immunoSEQ multiplex PCR assay. A mixture of 60 forward primers for TCR Vbeta segments and 13 reverse primers for TCR Jbeta segments was used in the multiplex PCR. TCRdb took over this immuneACCESS table, retaining in-frame rearrangements with V and J assigned. Such tables are incomplete; in checked studies, under half of the missing clones stem from an unresolved V gene, and the remainder is unexplained. The sample has 100,000 to 150,000 clones on record, 65% to 75% of them singletons. The ten largest clones capture approximately 6.4% of the sample. The specimen sequenced was PBMCs. The receptors here all came from a woman aged 45-65 years in good health and CMV-seropositive.

The V gene is TRBV11-3, the J gene TRBJ2-5; D uncertain. Germline V CDR1 and CDR2: SGHNT, YENEEA. CDR3 length: 12 amino acids. The ends were cut back, 2 bases at V and 1 base at J, with 2 bases in the middle. In DNA, the CDR3 is TGTGCCAGCAGCTTACTCCAAGAGACCCAGTACTTC. Translated, it gives CASSLLQETQYF.

In its sample, this clone was seen a few times. This chain uses TRBV5-1 with TRBJ2-2; tentative D call: TRBD2 (5 bases). In germline, CDR1 is SGHRS, CDR2 YFSETQ. Trimming pared 6 bases from V and 0 bases from J, leaving 9 bases between. The length of the CDR3 is 14 residues. Written as DNA, the CDR3 is TGCGCCAGCACCGAGGGATCGAACACCGGGGAGCTGTTTTTT. Its translation is CASTEGSNTGELFF.

The V call is TRBV10-3, the J call TRBJ2-2; D is undetermined. The germline V gene has CDR1 ENHRY and CDR2 SYGVKD. This CDR3 contains 13 residues. Trimming removed 11 bases at V and 3 bases at J, with 13 bases between. The DNA for the CDR3 is TGTGCCGCACAATATGTTGACACCGGGGAGCTGTTTTTT. The encoded protein is CAAQYVDTGELFF.

This clone has a handful of counts. The chain joins TRBV7-8 to TRBJ1-5; TRBD1 matches at 9 bases. The CDR3 sequence is 16 residues long. Losses at the gene ends were 5 bases for V and 4 bases for J; bases not matched to a gene: 9. Per the germline V gene, CDR1 is SGHVS and CDR2 is FQNEAQ. CDR3 residues: CASSVQGAAQNQPQHF. Here the CDR3 DNA reads TGTGCCAGCAGCGTACAGGGGGCAGCCCAGAATCAGCCCCAGCATTTT.

The chain employs TRBV6-1 and TRBJ1-2, with no clear D. Germline CDR1 and CDR2: MNHNS and SASEGT. The CDR3 has 12 amino acids. V lost 7 bases, J lost 8 bases, and 14 bases lay in between. This CDR3 is CASTTVYRGYTF. DNA of the CDR3: TGTGCCAGCACTACAGTCTACAGAGGCTACACCTTC.

Only a few counts were recorded for this clone. The chain carries TRBV10-3 and TRBJ2-7; TRBD1 matches 11 bases. The CDR3 spans 15 residues. The ends lost 4 bases at V and 2 bases at J; junction bases unmatched: 4. Looked up from germline, CDR1 is ENHRY and CDR2 is SYGVKD. The CDR3 spells CAISAGTGGTYEQYF. The CDR3 DNA is TGTGCCATCAGTGCCGGGACAGGGGGTACCTACGAGCAGTACTTC.

The chain couples TRBV6-6 to TRBJ1-4, with 7 bases aligning to TRBD1. The junction had 4 bases not matched to a gene; V was cut back by 2 bases and J by 4 bases. Germline lookup yields CDR1 MNHNY and CDR2 SVGAGI (reference sequence). The CDR3 totals 15 residues. CDR3 residues: CASSYPGTVNEKLFF. As DNA, the CDR3 is TGTGCCAGCAGTTACCCTGGGACAGTTAATGAAAAACTGTTTTTT.

This rearrangement joins TRBV18 to TRBJ2-3, with TRBD1 matching 7 bases. Germline lookup yields CDR1 KGHSH and CDR2 LQKENI. The CDR3 is 15 residues long. J lost 2 bases, V lost 2 bases, and 4 bases had no gene match. The CDR3 DNA follows: TGTGCCAGCTCACCAAACAGGGGCACCACAGATACGCAGTATTTT. It yields the protein CASSPNRGTTDTQYF.

CDR3: CASSQNPGQTYEQYF. The DNA for the CDR3 is TGCGCCAGCAGCCAAAACCCGGGACAGACCTACGAGCAGTACTTC. The chain has TRBV4-1 and TRBJ2-7; 7 nucleotides match TRBD1. Looked up from germline, CDR1 is MGHRA and CDR2 is YSYEKL. Losses at the gene ends were 2 bases for V and 2 bases for J; bases not matched to a gene: 6. The CDR3 consists of 15 residues.

CDR3 residues: CASSESGGGSTDTQYF. CDR3 in DNA: TGCGCCAGCAGTGAGTCAGGCGGGGGGAGCACAGATACGCAGTATTTT. The V gene is TRBV10-1, the J gene TRBJ2-3; 8 bases fit TRBD2. With V trimmed by 0 bases and J by 0 bases, 2 bases remained unmatched. The V gene's germline CDR1 is WNHNN and CDR2 SYGVQD (reference sequence). The CDR3 loop spans 16 amino acids.

The chain uses TRBV30 and TRBJ1-5, with 10 bases fitting TRBD1. The CDR3 contains 16 residues. Germline loops: CDR1 GTSNPN, CDR2 SVGIG (reference sequence). Trimming removed 8 bases from V and 7 bases from J; junction bases left unmatched: 17. CDR3 DNA sequence: TGTGCCCGGGGGAGCCCGACAGGGGGCTTTCGGCAGCCCCAGCATTTT. Translated, it gives CARGSPTGGFRQPQHF.

The rearrangement links TRBV2 to TRBJ2-5, with D maybe TRBD1 (7 bases). V was cut by 3 bases and J by 5 bases, with 13 bases left in between. The CDR3 contains 14 residues. Looked up from germline, CDR1 is SNHLY and CDR2 is FYNNEI. The CDR3: CASSDDSGGETQYF. CDR3 DNA: TGTGCCAGCAGTGACGACTCAGGGGGGGAGACCCAGTACTTC.

Comments on this clone: The junction departs from germline at one end; a sequencing error may be responsible. V and J are TRBV5-1 and TRBJ2-1; TRBD2 matches 16 bases. The CDR3 has 16 amino acids. CDR1 is SGHRS, CDR2 YFSETQ, per germline. CDR3 amino acids: CARSLGLAGGNNEQFF. The CDR3 DNA reads TGCGCCCGCAGCTTGGGACTAGCGGGGGGGAACAATGAGCAGTTCTTC.

The chain joins TRBV10-2 to TRBJ1-4; D is perhaps TRBD1 (5 bases). This CDR3 region has 14 residues. Germline loops: CDR1 WSHSY, CDR2 SAAADI. Trimming stripped 6 bases from V and 3 bases from J, with 11 bases between. The CDR3 protein is CASSQGLANEKLFF. The CDR3 DNA reads as TGCGCCAGCAGCCAGGGTCTTGCTAATGAAAAACTGTTTTTT.

The chain is built from TRBV5-1 and TRBJ1-1; D gene uncertain. The CDR3 sequence is 14 residues long. Per the germline V gene, CDR1 is SGHRS and CDR2 is YFSETQ. Trimming shortened V by 1 base and J by 1 base, and 8 bases separated the two germline ends. This CDR3 reads CASSLSLGNTEAFF. The CDR3 DNA is TGCGCCAGCAGCTTGAGTCTCGGGAACACTGAAGCTTTCTTT.

The V call is TRBV6-5, the J call TRBJ1-1, with a possible D match to TRBD1 (6 bases). The V gene lost 6 bases and the J gene lost 11 bases, with 19 bases spanning the gap. Germline CDR1 and CDR2: MNHEY and SVGAGI. The CDR3 totals 13 residues. CDR3 residues: CASRTTERGSAFF. In nucleotides, the CDR3 is TGTGCCAGCAGGACGACGGAGAGGGGGTCCGCTTTCTTT.

The chain has TRBV7-6 and TRBJ1-1; D call uncertain. CDR1 is SGHVS and CDR2 is FNYEAQ in the germline V gene. V gave up 1 base and J gave up 3 bases, with 6 bases separating them. The CDR3 is 13 residues long. CDR3 loop: CASSLDRDTEAFF. Here the CDR3 DNA reads TGTGCCAGCAGCTTAGATCGAGACACTGAAGCTTTCTTT.

This chain joins TRBV7-2 and TRBJ1-2; TRBD1 agrees at 12 bases. Germline values: CDR1 SGHTA, CDR2 FQGNSA. Trimming took 5 bases from V and 8 from J; bases not matched to a gene: 6. CDR3 length: 14 amino acids. CDR3 protein: CASSTGTGGGGYTF. The CDR3 DNA sequence: TGTGCCAGCAGCACGGGGACAGGGGGCGGGGGCTACACCTTC.

The V and J genes are TRBV5-5 and TRBJ1-6; maybe TRBD1 (6 bases). This CDR3 comprises 14 residues. The germline CDR1 and CDR2 sequences are SGHKS and YYEKEE (reference sequence). V was trimmed by 1 base and J by 12 bases, leaving 14 bases between them. CDR3 amino acids: CASSLIGQLQPLHF. For the CDR3, the DNA is TGTGCCAGCAGCTTGATAGGACAGCTTCAACCCCTCCACTTT.

Only one count was recorded for this clone. The chain couples TRBV7-9 to TRBJ1-5; D may be TRBD1 (6 bases). With 1 base removed from V and 7 bases from J, the gap between germline ends came to 11 bases. Germline V gene sequence: CDR1 SEHNR, CDR2 FQNEAQ (reference sequence). The CDR3 totals 14 residues. CDR3 amino acids: CASSLVGTTQPQHF. The CDR3 DNA sequence: TGTGCCAGCAGCTTAGTTGGGACAACCCAGCCCCAGCATTTT.

In this sample, this clone turned up a few times. The chain recombines TRBV10-3 with TRBJ1-1; 10 nucleotides line up with TRBD1. Germline CDR1 and CDR2: ENHRY and SYGVKD. CDR3 length equals 14 residues. V was clipped by 6 bases and J by 1 base; unmatched bases: 2. The chain's CDR3 is CAISRQGANTEAFF. In DNA form, the CDR3 reads TGTGCCATCAGCCGACAGGGGGCGAACACTGAAGCTTTCTTT.

The rearrangement links TRBV5-4 to TRBJ2-5; maybe TRBD1 (6 bases). The germline V and J ends were trimmed by 4 bases and 4 bases, with 14 bases remaining between them. CDR1 is SGHNT and CDR2 is YYREEE in the germline V gene (reference sequence). The CDR3 is made up of 14 amino acids. CDR3 protein: CASSRMGAGETQYF. CDR3 DNA sequence: TGTGCCAGCAGCAGAATGGGGGCGGGAGAGACCCAGTACTTC.

V gene TRBV27 combines with J gene TRBJ1-6; TRBD1 is a possible D gene (5 bases). Germline V gives CDR1 MNHEY, CDR2 SMNVEV (reference sequence). Trimming cost V 8 bases and J 4 bases, with 15 bases left between them. The CDR3 extends over 15 amino acids. CDR3 sequence (DNA): TGTGCCAGCGGTACAAGGGGCGGATATAATTCACCCCTCCACTTT. It specifies CASGTRGGYNSPLHF.

V and J are TRBV9 and TRBJ2-2; 10 bases agree with TRBD1. The CDR3 is 16 amino acids. The junction had 9 bases not matched to a gene; V was cut back by 3 bases and J by 7 bases. CDR1 is SGDLS, CDR2 YYNGEE, per germline. The CDR3 is CASSAPGQGSIGELFF. DNA for the CDR3: TGTGCCAGCAGCGCTCCGGGACAGGGGTCGATCGGGGAGCTGTTTTTT.

V usage is TRBV19 and J usage is TRBJ2-7; TRBD2 matches 8 bases. CDR3 length equals 15 residues. Germline trimming cut 4 bases from V and 2 bases from J; bases unmatched to any gene: 7. Germline-derived CDR1 and CDR2 are LNHDA and SQIVND (reference sequence). This CDR3 is CASSRARGAPYEQYF. In nucleotides, the CDR3 is TGTGCCAGTAGTAGGGCGCGGGGGGCCCCCTACGAGCAGTACTTC.

This clone was seen once. V and J are TRBV19 and TRBJ2-2, with D possibly matching TRBD2 (6 bases). This CDR3 comprises 14 residues. V lost 10 bases to trimming and J lost 5 bases, with 17 bases between them. Germline V lookup: CDR1 LNHDA, CDR2 SQIVND (reference sequence). DNA of the CDR3: TGTGCCACTTCGAGGGCGGGGAATACCGGGGAGCTGTTTTTT. This sequence encodes CATSRAGNTGELFF.

This chain links TRBV5-8 with TRBJ1-1, with D possibly matching TRBD1 (5 bases). V was clipped by 2 bases and J by 5 bases, with 13 bases between them. This CDR3 contains 14 residues. CDR1 SGHTS and CDR2 YDEGEE come from the germline V gene. The CDR3 protein is CASSLRSRVTEAFF. CDR3 DNA: TGTGCCAGCAGCTTACGGTCCAGGGTGACTGAAGCTTTCTTT.

This clone was detected only once. V and J are TRBV2 and TRBJ1-3; weak D call: TRBD1 (6 bases). Germline V CDR1 and CDR2: SNHLY, FYNNEI. The CDR3 covers 15 residues. The V end lost 5 bases, the J end lost 4 bases, and 15 bases lay between the germline ends. The CDR3 reads CASSPDRIIGNTIYF. The CDR3 bases are TGTGCCAGCAGTCCCGACAGGATCATAGGAAACACCATATATTTT.

V is TRBV18 and J is TRBJ2-7, with D possibly being TRBD2 (6 bases). CDR3 length: 15 residues. V was pared by 3 bases and J by 3 bases, with 15 bases between. Germline CDR1 KGHSH, CDR2 LQKENI. The CDR3 nucleotides are TGTGCCAGCTCACCGGGACTCACCCAGCTCTACGAGCAGTACTTC. Translating it yields CASSPGLTQLYEQYF.

The chain links TRBV6-5 to TRBJ2-1; no clear D gene. Germline assignment: CDR1 MNHEY and CDR2 SVGAGI. CDR3 length: 11 residues. V lost 6 bases, J lost 10 bases, and 10 bases lay in between. The DNA of the CDR3 is TGTGCCAGCAGGTTCGAGTTGGAGCAGTTCTTC. Translation: CASRFELEQFF.